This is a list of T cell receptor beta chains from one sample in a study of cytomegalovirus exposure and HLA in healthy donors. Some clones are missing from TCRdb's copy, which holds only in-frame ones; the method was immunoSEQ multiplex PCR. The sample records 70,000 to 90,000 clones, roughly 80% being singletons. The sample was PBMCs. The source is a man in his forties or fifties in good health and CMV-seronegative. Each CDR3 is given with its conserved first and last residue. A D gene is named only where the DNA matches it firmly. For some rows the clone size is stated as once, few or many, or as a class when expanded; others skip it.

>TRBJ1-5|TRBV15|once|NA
TGTGCCACCGGGCAGAGCAATCAGCCCCAGCATTTT
CATGQSNQPQHF
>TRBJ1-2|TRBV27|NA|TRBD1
TGTGCCAGCAGTTTATCGACATCGGGACAGACTGGCTACACCTTC
CASSLSTSGQTGYTF
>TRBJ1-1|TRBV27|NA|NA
TGTGCCAGCAGTCGTAAGGGGTACACTGAAGCTTTCTTT
CASSRKGYTEAFF
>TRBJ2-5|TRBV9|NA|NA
TGTGCCAGCAGCGCATACCACAGGGAAGAGACCCAGTACTTC
CASSAYHREETQYF
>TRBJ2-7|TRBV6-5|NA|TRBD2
TGTGCCAGCAGTTACCCGCGGACTAGCGGGGGTCTGGAGCAGTACTTC
CASSYPRTSGGLEQYF
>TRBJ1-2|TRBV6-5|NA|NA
TGTGCCAGCAGTTACTCAGGGGATGGCTACACCTTC
CASSYSGDGYTF
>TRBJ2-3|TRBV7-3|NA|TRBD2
TGTGCCAGCAGCCCTGGACTAGTTCCAGATACGCAGTATTTT
CASSPGLVPDTQYF
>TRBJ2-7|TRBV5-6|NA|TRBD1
TGTGCCAGCAGCATACCGGGACAGCCTGAGGCCGAGCAGTACTTC
CASSIPGQPEAEQYF
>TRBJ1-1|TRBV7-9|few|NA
TGTGCCAGCATCGTAAACAGTGCTATGAACACTGAAGCTTTCTTT
CASIVNSAMNTEAFF
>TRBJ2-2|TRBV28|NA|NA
TGTGCCAGCAGTTTACCCACCCGGTCCACCGGGGAGCTGTTTTTT
CASSLPTRSTGELFF
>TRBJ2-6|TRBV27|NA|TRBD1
TGTGCCAGCAGTACCTCGGGACAGGCCTCTGGGGCCAACGTCCTGACTTTC
CASSTSGQASGANVLTF
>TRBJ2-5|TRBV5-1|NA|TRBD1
TGCGCCAGCAGCTTGGGGGACAGAGACCAAGAGACCCAGTACTTC
CASSLGDRDQETQYF